Listed below are T cell receptor beta chains from one sample, sequenced in a study of graft-versus-host responses after intestinal transplantation. Data came from immunoSEQ multiplex PCR; TCRdb stores just in-frame clones and leaves some out. The repertoire holds almost 30,000 clones, with about three quarters as singletons. The sample was ileum tissue, taken 98 days after intestinal transplantation. The receptors originated from a human patient who received an intestinal transplant, so some T cells may come from the graft donor. CDR3s include the opening cysteine and the closing phenylalanine or tryptophan. The order of the fields is clone size, J gene, D gene, V gene, CDR3 protein, CDR3 DNA. A D gene is named only where the DNA matches it firmly. The size of a clone is reported for some rows only, either as once, few or many, or as a class for expanded clones.

once,TRBJ1-1,.,TRBV15,CATSRGPWVNTEAFF,TGTGCCACCAGCAGAGGACCTTGGGTGAACACTGAAGCTTTCTTT
few,TRBJ1-5,.,TRBV19,CASKLTFHSGTYSNQPQHF,TGTGCCAGCAAGTTGACGTTTCATTCCGGGACATATAGCAATCAGCCCCAGCATTTT
once,TRBJ1-2,.,TRBV7-9,CASSFGQTGTYGYTF,TGTGCCAGCAGCTTCGGACAGACGGGAACTTATGGCTACACCTTC
.,TRBJ2-5,.,TRBV7-9,CASSLGLQETQYF,TGTGCCAGCAGCTTAGGCCTCCAAGAGACCCAGTACTTC
.,TRBJ2-7,.,TRBV6-6,CASSRSYEQYF,TGTGCCAGTTCTCGCTCCTACGAGCAGTACTTC
.,TRBJ2-1,TRBD2,TRBV4-1,CASSHLRGGAWNEQFF,TGCGCCAGCAGCCACTTGCGCGGGGGGGCGTGGAATGAGCAGTTCTTC
once,TRBJ2-1,.,TRBV19,CASRTDSYNEQFF,TGTGCCAGTCGGACTGACTCCTACAATGAGCAGTTCTTC
.,TRBJ1-1,TRBD1,TRBV18,CASSPMGQSNTEAFF,TGTGCCAGCTCACCGATGGGACAGTCGAACACTGAAGCTTTCTTT
.,TRBJ1-2,.,TRBV19,CASSIPEDRGAHGYTF,TGTGCCAGTAGTATACCCGAAGATAGGGGGGCGCATGGCTACACCTTC
.,TRBJ1-3,.,TRBV5-1,CASSPGQLFSGNTIYF,TGCGCCAGCAGCCCTGGACAGCTGTTCTCTGGAAACACCATATATTTT
.,TRBJ2-7,TRBD1,TRBV6-1,CASSGLWGQGIGEFYEQYF,TGTGCCAGCAGTGGACTTTGGGGACAGGGGATTGGGGAGTTCTACGAGCAGTACTTC
.,TRBJ2-3,.,TRBV5-4,CASSPTYRTASTDTQYF,TGTGCCAGCAGCCCCACTTACAGGACAGCCAGCACAGATACGCAGTATTTT
.,TRBJ1-1,.,TRBV30,CAGRGLGTKNTEAFF,TGTGCCGGTAGAGGACTAGGGACAAAGAACACTGAAGCTTTCTTT
.,TRBJ1-1,.,TRBV7-9,CASSFGVVTQAFF,TGTGCCAGCAGCTTTGGGGTAGTGACCCAAGCTTTCTTT
.,TRBJ1-1,.,TRBV19,CASRALPGVFSNTEAFF,TGTGCCAGTAGAGCACTTCCAGGGGTTTTTTCGAACACTGAAGCTTTCTTT
.,TRBJ1-6,.,TRBV6-5,CASSYGQAYNSPLHF,TGTGCCAGCAGTTACGGGCAGGCCTATAATTCACCCCTCCACTTT
.,TRBJ1-2,TRBD1,TRBV7-2,CASSSDRGYGYTF,TGTGCCAGCAGCTCGGACAGGGGCTATGGCTACACCTTC
once,TRBJ2-5,.,TRBV2,CASSQLGGAGETQYF,TGTGCCAGCAGTCAACTCGGAGGGGCGGGTGAGACCCAGTACTTC
.,TRBJ2-5,TRBD2,TRBV27,CASSSGLAVQETQYF,TGTGCCAGCAGTTCGGGACTAGCGGTACAAGAGACCCAGTACTTC
.,TRBJ1-1,TRBD1,TRBV5-1,CASSSQGQGQGNTEAFF,TGCGCCAGCAGCTCACAAGGACAGGGACAAGGGAACACTGAAGCTTTCTTT
.,TRBJ2-5,.,TRBV7-7,CASSPTAGTSQETQYF,TGTGCCAGCAGCCCCACGGCAGGGACCTCCCAAGAGACCCAGTACTTC
.,TRBJ1-2,.,TRBV20-1,CSANSHRGYTF,TGCAGTGCAAACAGTCATAGGGGCTACACCTTC
few,TRBJ1-2,.,TRBV4-2,CASSQDLKGPGYGYTF,TGTGCCAGCAGCCAAGATCTTAAGGGGCCTGGCTATGGCTACACCTTC
.,TRBJ2-7,.,TRBV12-5,CASGWPQYEQYF,TGTGCTAGTGGTTGGCCCCAGTACGAGCAGTACTTC
.,TRBJ1-6,.,TRBV28,CASSFPSLNNSPLHF,TGTGCCAGCAGTTTCCCCAGCCTTAATAATTCACCCCTCCACTTT
.,TRBJ2-3,.,TRBV6-1,CASSEALGLHARDTQYF,TGTGCCAGCAGTGAAGCATTAGGACTACACGCAAGAGATACGCAGTATTTT
.,TRBJ2-1,.,TRBV6-5,CASKPIVNNEQFF,TGTGCCAGCAAACCTATAGTTAATAATGAGCAGTTCTTC
.,TRBJ2-7,.,TRBV25-1,CASSEFQGGGEQYF,TGTGCCAGCAGTGAATTCCAGGGTGGGGGCGAGCAGTACTTC
.,TRBJ2-1,.,TRBV11-2,CASSQAGGGYNEQFF,TGTGCCAGCAGCCAGGCCGGAGGGGGTTACAATGAGCAGTTCTTC
.,TRBJ1-1,TRBD1,TRBV27,CASGSSDRGRAEAFF,TGTGCCAGCGGATCCTCGGACAGGGGGCGCGCTGAAGCTTTCTTT
once,TRBJ2-1,.,TRBV9,CASSVDRGSYNEQFF,TGTGCCAGCAGCGTCGATCGGGGCTCCTACAATGAGCAGTTCTTC
.,TRBJ2-7,.,TRBV30,CAWRQGEQYF,TGTGCCTGGAGGCAGGGCGAGCAGTACTTC
once,TRBJ2-3,TRBD2,TRBV5-1,CASSLSGGIGTDTQYF,TGCGCCAGCAGCTTGAGCGGGGGGATCGGCACAGATACGCAGTATTTT
.,TRBJ2-3,.,TRBV29-1,CSVGPSQADTQYF,TGCAGCGTTGGCCCTAGCCAGGCAGATACGCAGTATTTT
.,TRBJ1-5,TRBD1,TRBV6-1,CASSISGGREPQHF,TGTGCCAGCAGTATCTCAGGGGGTCGGGAGCCCCAGCATTTT
.,TRBJ2-6,TRBD1,TRBV9,CASSPRTGDGANVLTF,TGTGCCAGCAGCCCACGGACAGGGGATGGGGCCAACGTCCTGACTTTC
.,TRBJ1-1,.,TRBV2,CASSDWLQGAEAFF,TGTGCCAGCAGTGATTGGTTACAGGGAGCTGAAGCTTTCTTT
few,TRBJ2-2,.,TRBV9,CASSERSYTGELFF,TGTGCCAGCAGCGAGAGATCCTACACCGGGGAGCTGTTTTTT
.,TRBJ1-2,TRBD1,TRBV11-2,CASSPGTGGSNYGYTF,TGTGCCAGCAGTCCCGGGACAGGGGGCTCTAACTATGGCTACACCTTC
.,TRBJ2-2,.,TRBV15,CATSRATVNTGELFF,TGTGCCACCAGCAGAGCGACAGTGAACACCGGGGAGCTGTTTTTT